The present TCR beta chain was sequenced within a study of CXCR3-negative and CXCR3-positive naive CD8 T cells. Per germline, CDR1 SGHRS and CDR2 YFSETQ. The CDR3 length is 14 residues. Via 5' RACE with UMI labels, TRB cDNA libraries were prepared. For each CDR3 protein, TCRdb gives one entry from its re-call of the 5' RACE reads, without DNA. The repertoire table contains 100,000 to 150,000 distinct CDR3 sequences. Sequencing was done on a sample of naive CXCR3- CD8+ T cells from blood. Subset meaning: CD45RO-CCR7+CD27+CD95- naive CD8+ T cells lacking CXCR3 (TNR3-). V gene TRBV5-1 combines with J gene TRBJ2-5; the TCRdb D gene call, TRBD2, has no DNA to confirm it. This sequence was found in a human donor in good health. Some clones in this sample may be carry-over from other donors' samples. The CDR3 sequence is CASSFSGETETQYF.